This is a list of T cell receptor beta chains from one sample in a study of T-cell memory formation after mild COVID-19. TCRdb used MiXCR to reprocess the 5' RACE reads, holding one entry per CDR3 protein. The repertoire has about 300,000 distinct CDR3 sequences, approximately 19% of them found once; the top ten carry around a fifth. The material sequenced was PBMCs or a T cell subset sorted from them (not recorded which). These receptors were taken from a man aged 18 to 35 who had mild COVID-19 (a few samples of this study predate the infection). Cell type and time point are not known. Each CDR3 is given with its conserved first and last residue. Each record gives: clone size, J gene, V gene, D gene, CDR3 protein, CDR3 DNA. A D gene is named only where the DNA matches it firmly. Size tells how often a clone was seen (once, few, many) or the class of an expanded clone, and some rows leave it out.

clone size: few; J gene: TRBJ2-5; V gene: TRBV29-1; D gene: .; CDR3 protein: CSVGEQSEETQYF; CDR3 DNA: TGCAGCGTTGGGGAACAGTCGGAAGAGACCCAGTACTTC
clone size: few; J gene: TRBJ1-5; V gene: TRBV12-3/TRBV12-4; D gene: .; CDR3 protein: CASTYHRAGRAQHF; CDR3 DNA: TGTGCCAGCACCTATCACAGGGCCGGGAGGGCCCAGCATTTT
clone size: .; J gene: TRBJ2-5; V gene: TRBV5-1; D gene: .; CDR3 protein: CASSFGGRQETQYF; CDR3 DNA: TGCGCCAGCAGCTTCGGGGGGCGCCAAGAGACCCAGTACTTC
clone size: few; J gene: TRBJ1-1; V gene: TRBV6-5; D gene: .; CDR3 protein: CASSSVTANTEAFF; CDR3 DNA: TGTGCCAGCAGTTCCGTTACAGCGAACACTGAAGCTTTCTTT
clone size: .; J gene: TRBJ2-3; V gene: TRBV10-3; D gene: TRBD2; CDR3 protein: CAISGTSGGRTDTQYF; CDR3 DNA: TGTGCCATCAGTGGGACTAGCGGGGGACGCACAGATACGCAGTATTTT
clone size: many; J gene: TRBJ1-1; V gene: TRBV6-1; D gene: .; CDR3 protein: CASIFRAGTEAFF; CDR3 DNA: TGTGCCAGCATCTTTCGTGCGGGCACTGAAGCTTTCTTT
clone size: many; J gene: TRBJ1-5; V gene: TRBV5-1; D gene: .; CDR3 protein: CASSLAEDQPQHF; CDR3 DNA: TGCGCCAGCAGCTTGGCCGAGGATCAGCCCCAGCATTTT
clone size: few; J gene: TRBJ1-1; V gene: TRBV20-1; D gene: TRBD1; CDR3 protein: CSAPDRGNTEAFF; CDR3 DNA: TGCAGTGCTCCCGACAGGGGGAACACTGAAGCTTTCTTT
clone size: many; J gene: TRBJ2-3; V gene: TRBV9; D gene: .; CDR3 protein: CASSVSWGNTDTQYF; CDR3 DNA: TGTGCCAGCAGCGTATCCTGGGGGAACACAGATACGCAGTATTTT
clone size: .; J gene: TRBJ2-3; V gene: TRBV10-3; D gene: TRBD2; CDR3 protein: CAISDLAGGPADTQYF; CDR3 DNA: TGTGCCATCAGTGACTTAGCGGGGGGGCCGGCAGATACGCAGTATTTT
clone size: .; J gene: TRBJ1-3; V gene: TRBV20-1; D gene: TRBD1; CDR3 protein: CSARGPGQGMGNTIYF; CDR3 DNA: TGCAGTGCTAGAGGCCCGGGACAGGGAATGGGAAACACCATATATTTT
clone size: few; J gene: TRBJ2-1; V gene: TRBV3-1; D gene: TRBD2; CDR3 protein: CASSRPTSGGFNEQFF; CDR3 DNA: TGTGCCAGCAGCCGGCCAACGAGCGGGGGTTTCAATGAGCAGTTCTTC
clone size: .; J gene: TRBJ1-2; V gene: TRBV29-1; D gene: TRBD1; CDR3 protein: CSVDRRGGPGYTF; CDR3 DNA: TGCAGCGTTGACCGGAGAGGGGGCCCTGGCTACACCTTC
clone size: .; J gene: TRBJ1-4; V gene: TRBV7-9; D gene: .; CDR3 protein: CASSPNHGQLFF; CDR3 DNA: TGTGCCAGCAGCCCAAACCACGGTCAACTGTTTTTT
clone size: few; J gene: TRBJ1-5; V gene: TRBV4-1; D gene: .; CDR3 protein: CASSQWGPRDQPQHF; CDR3 DNA: TGCGCCAGCAGCCAATGGGGACCCCGGGACCAGCCCCAGCATTTT
clone size: .; J gene: TRBJ2-7; V gene: TRBV12-3/TRBV12-4; D gene: .; CDR3 protein: CASSLRSRDEQYF; CDR3 DNA: TGTGCCAGCAGCCTGAGATCCCGGGACGAGCAGTACTTC
clone size: once; J gene: TRBJ2-1; V gene: TRBV19; D gene: .; CDR3 protein: CASSILGRHTNEQFF; CDR3 DNA: TGTGCCAGTAGTATACTAGGCAGACATACCAATGAGCAGTTCTTC
clone size: .; J gene: TRBJ1-1; V gene: TRBV5-1; D gene: .; CDR3 protein: CASSNGQLGTNGNTEAFF; CDR3 DNA: TGCGCCAGCAGCAACGGACAGTTGGGCACTAACGGGAACACTGAAGCTTTCTTT
clone size: .; J gene: TRBJ2-7; V gene: TRBV7-6; D gene: TRBD1; CDR3 protein: CASTSGTGDYEQYF; CDR3 DNA: TGTGCCAGCACCTCGGGGACAGGGGACTACGAGCAGTACTTC
clone size: .; J gene: TRBJ2-2; V gene: TRBV6-5; D gene: TRBD1; CDR3 protein: CASSYMGQGSAGELFF; CDR3 DNA: TGTGCCAGCAGTTACATGGGACAGGGTTCCGCCGGGGAGCTGTTTTTT
clone size: few; J gene: TRBJ2-5; V gene: TRBV28; D gene: TRBD2; CDR3 protein: CASSLLSGDTETQYF; CDR3 DNA: TGTGCCAGCAGTTTACTTAGCGGGGATACTGAGACCCAGTACTTC
clone size: .; J gene: TRBJ1-2; V gene: TRBV5-6; D gene: TRBD1; CDR3 protein: CASSLWTGAQPTFYPGYTF; CDR3 DNA: TGTGCCAGCAGCTTGTGGACAGGAGCCCAACCTACCTTCTATCCCGGCTACACCTTC
clone size: .; J gene: TRBJ2-1; V gene: TRBV5-1; D gene: .; CDR3 protein: CASRASSALNEQFF; CDR3 DNA: TGCGCCAGCAGGGCTAGCTCGGCTCTCAATGAGCAGTTCTTC
clone size: .; J gene: TRBJ1-1; V gene: TRBV4-3; D gene: .; CDR3 protein: CASSQEPGSPTEAFF; CDR3 DNA: TGCGCCAGCAGCCAAGAACCGGGCTCCCCAACTGAAGCTTTCTTT
clone size: few; J gene: TRBJ1-3; V gene: TRBV6-2/TRBV6-3; D gene: .; CDR3 protein: CASSLGVRRFGNTIYF; CDR3 DNA: TGTGCCAGCAGTTTGGGGGTCCGGAGGTTTGGAAACACCATATATTTT
clone size: .; J gene: TRBJ2-5; V gene: TRBV10-2; D gene: .; CDR3 protein: CASGDRVRAETQYF; CDR3 DNA: TGCGCCAGCGGAGACCGGGTTCGAGCGGAGACCCAGTACTTC
clone size: .; J gene: TRBJ1-1; V gene: TRBV5-1; D gene: TRBD1; CDR3 protein: CASSQPGGGTFF; CDR3 DNA: TGCGCCAGCAGCCAACCAGGGGGCGGAACTTTCTTT
clone size: .; J gene: TRBJ2-3; V gene: TRBV7-3; D gene: TRBD1; CDR3 protein: CASSLLGQGYTDTQYF; CDR3 DNA: TGTGCCAGCAGCTTATTGGGACAGGGATACACAGATACGCAGTATTTT